A selection of T cell receptor beta chains follows, all from one sample in a study. One entry per CDR3 protein, called by TCRdb with MiXCR from the 5' RACE reads. Altogether some 10,000 distinct CDR3 sequences are present, around 52% being singletons, with the ten largest covering roughly 12%. The sample comprised tumor-infiltrating naive CD4+ T cells sorted from the breast tumor. These receptors were collected from a female donor with breast cancer. The CDR3 runs from the conserved cysteine through the conserved F or W. D genes are given only for firm matches. A clone size is listed for some rows: how often the clone was seen (once, few, many), or a class if it is expanded.

V	size	D	J	CDR3	DNA
TRBV20-1	NA	NA	TRBJ2-3	CSATGPRGTDTQYF	TGCAGTGCCACAGGACCTCGCGGCACAGATACGCAGTATTTT
TRBV9	NA	NA	TRBJ2-7	CASSVAARSAYEQYF	TGTGCCAGCAGCGTCGCGGCCAGGTCTGCCTACGAGCAGTACTTC
TRBV7-9	NA	TRBD1	TRBJ1-1	CASSKQGATAEAFF	TGTGCCAGCAGCAAACAGGGGGCGACTGCTGAAGCTTTCTTT
TRBV9	NA	NA	TRBJ2-2	CASRGHNTGELFF	TGTGCCAGCAGGGGGCATAACACCGGGGAGCTGTTTTTT
TRBV29-1	NA	NA	TRBJ1-2	CSVEDQAGYTF	TGCAGCGTTGAAGATCAGGCAGGCTACACCTTC
TRBV12-3/TRBV12-4	NA	TRBD2	TRBJ2-2	CASRPRPGLAGAANTGELFF	TGTGCCAGCAGGCCACGTCCGGGACTAGCGGGAGCAGCGAACACCGGGGAGCTGTTTTTT
TRBV7-2	NA	NA	TRBJ2-7	CASSLNSPYEQYF	TGTGCCAGCAGCTTAAACAGCCCCTACGAGCAGTACTTC
TRBV7-2	NA	NA	TRBJ1-3	CASSLAVAGVGNTIYF	TGTGCCAGCAGCTTAGCAGTGGCAGGGGTTGGAAACACCATATATTTT
TRBV12-3/TRBV12-4	NA	NA	TRBJ2-4	CASSLSLGQYF	TGTGCCAGCAGTTTGAGTCTGGGTCAGTACTTC
TRBV10-2	few	NA	TRBJ2-7	CASKEGGAYEQYF	TGCGCCAGCAAGGAAGGGGGTGCCTACGAGCAGTACTTC
TRBV30	NA	NA	TRBJ2-2	CAWSPGANTGELFF	TGTGCCTGGAGTCCAGGGGCGAACACCGGGGAGCTGTTTTTT
TRBV7-9	NA	NA	TRBJ1-1	CASSLGSLTNGAFF	TGTGCCAGCAGCTTGGGGTCCCTTACAAACGGCGCTTTCTTT
TRBV5-6	NA	NA	TRBJ2-5	CASSFTGSETQYF	TGTGCCAGCAGCTTTACCGGGTCGGAGACCCAGTACTTC
TRBV29-1	few	NA	TRBJ2-1	CSVDSGGGNEQFF	TGCAGCGTTGATTCTGGAGGCGGGAATGAGCAGTTCTTC
TRBV7-3	once	NA	TRBJ2-1	CASSLSAGLDEQFF	TGTGCCAGCAGCTTATCAGCGGGTCTGGATGAGCAGTTCTTC
TRBV20-1	NA	NA	TRBJ1-5	CSALPGGRGNQPQHF	TGCAGTGCCCTTCCGGGGGGTCGGGGCAATCAGCCCCAGCATTTT
TRBV20-1	few	TRBD1	TRBJ2-1	CSGNRGIEQFF	TGCAGTGGGAACAGGGGTATTGAGCAGTTCTTC